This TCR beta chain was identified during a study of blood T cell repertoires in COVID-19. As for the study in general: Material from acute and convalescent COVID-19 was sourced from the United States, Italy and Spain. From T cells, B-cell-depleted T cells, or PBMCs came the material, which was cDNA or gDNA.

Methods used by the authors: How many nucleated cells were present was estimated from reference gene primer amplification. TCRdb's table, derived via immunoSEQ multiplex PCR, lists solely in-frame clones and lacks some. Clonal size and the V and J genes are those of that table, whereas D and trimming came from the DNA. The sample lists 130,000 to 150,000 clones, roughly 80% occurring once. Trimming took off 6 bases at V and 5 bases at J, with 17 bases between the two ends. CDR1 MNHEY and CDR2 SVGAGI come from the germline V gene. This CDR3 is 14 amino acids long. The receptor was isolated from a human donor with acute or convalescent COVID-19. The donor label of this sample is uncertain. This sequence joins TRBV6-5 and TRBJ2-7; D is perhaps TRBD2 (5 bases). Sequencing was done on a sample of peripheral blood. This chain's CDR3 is CASRGRGGGHEQYF. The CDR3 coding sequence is TGTGCCAGCAGAGGGAGAGGAGGAGGCCACGAGCAGTACTTC.